One and the same sample provided the 27 T cell receptor beta chains below, sequenced in a study of blood T cell repertoires in COVID-19. Assay used: immunoSEQ multiplex PCR; TCRdb lists only in-frame clones, some missing. The data hold roughly 69,000 clones, with roughly 90% observed a single time. The sequenced material came from peripheral blood. The source is a man aged 45-60 years with active COVID-19.

J is TRBJ1-1 and V is TRBV2; a possible D gene is TRBD1 (5 bases). This CDR3 contains 15 residues. V lost 2 bases to trimming and J lost 3 bases, with 13 bases between them. The germline gives CDR1 SNHLY, CDR2 FYNNEI. CDR3 sequence reads: CASSEQGQSDTEAFF. The CDR3 bases are TGTGCCAGCAGTGAACAAGGACAAAGTGACACTGAAGCTTTCTTT.

The genes are TRBV7-8 and TRBJ2-2; 8 bases are a match to TRBD1. The V gene end was trimmed by 5 bases and the J gene end by 2 bases; junction bases not matched to a gene: 4. CDR1 and CDR2 (germline): SGHVS, FQNEAQ. This CDR3 has 15 residues. CDR3 DNA sequence: TGTGCCAGCAGCGCGACAGGGGCCAACACCGGGGAGCTGTTTTTT. Translation gives CASSATGANTGELFF.

Here the CDR3 reads CASSLVVSNYGYTF. In nucleotides, the CDR3 is TGTGCCAGCAGCTTAGTTGTTAGTAACTATGGCTACACCTTC. The rearrangement joins TRBV7-2 to TRBJ1-2; no clear D. The CDR3 consists of 14 residues. The V end lost 1 base, the J end lost 1 base, and 7 bases lay between the germline ends. Per germline, CDR1 SGHTA and CDR2 FQGNSA.

The chain links TRBV19 to TRBJ2-3; D perhaps matches TRBD2 (5 bases). CDR1 and CDR2 (germline): LNHDA, SQIVND (reference sequence). V was clipped by 6 bases and J by 3 bases, with 19 bases between them. This CDR3 is 16 amino acids long. CDR3 nucleotide sequence: TGTGCCAGTAGAGAGACCCCTAGCAGAATTACAGATACGCAGTATTTT. It codes for CASRETPSRITDTQYF.

The V call is TRBV6-5, the J call TRBJ1-1; D gene uncertain. The V and J ends lost 0 bases and 4 bases respectively, with 12 bases between them. This CDR3 contains 15 residues. The germline gives CDR1 MNHEY, CDR2 SVGAGI. This chain's CDR3 is CASSYSRWVRTEAFF. For the CDR3, the DNA is TGTGCCAGCAGTTACTCGCGGTGGGTCCGCACTGAAGCTTTCTTT.

This chain joins TRBV18 and TRBJ2-1; 13 nucleotides agree with TRBD2. After removal of 5 bases from V and 5 bases from J, the junction contained 6 bases not matched to a gene. The CDR3 length is 16 residues. Germline V gene data show CDR1 as KGHSH and CDR2 as LQKENI. CDR3 in DNA: TGTGCCAGCTCAGAGACTAGCGGGAGGTTCAACAATGAGCAGTTCTTC. It encodes CASSETSGRFNNEQFF.

This rearrangement joins TRBV12-5 to TRBJ2-2; no clear D. V was trimmed by 2 bases and J by 1 base, leaving 26 bases between them. From germline, CDR1 is LGHNT and CDR2 FRNRAP. The CDR3 consists of 21 residues. CDR3 sequence: CASGLPSSLHHYRMNTGELFF. The CDR3 DNA sequence: TGTGCTAGTGGTTTGCCCTCCTCTCTACACCATTACAGAATGAACACCGGGGAGCTGTTTTTT.

The V gene is TRBV14, the J gene TRBJ1-1; possibly TRBD1 for D (5 bases). CDR3 length equals 17 residues. V lost 1 base and J 3 bases, leaving 18 bases between the germline ends. Germline CDR1 SGHDN, CDR2 FVKESK. The CDR3 is CASSQVWFSGGDTEAFF. DNA for the CDR3: TGTGCCAGCAGCCAAGTCTGGTTTTCGGGGGGAGACACTGAAGCTTTCTTT.

V usage is TRBV18 and J usage is TRBJ2-1, with 7 bases lining up with TRBD2. Germline CDR1 is KGHSH and CDR2 is LQKENI. This CDR3 region has 12 residues. The ends lost 6 bases at V and 7 bases at J; junction bases unmatched: 3. The DNA for the CDR3 is TGTGCCAGCTCCCATAGCGGGAATGAGCAGTTCTTC. As protein: CASSHSGNEQFF.

Concerning this clone: Compared with germline, one end of the junction differs, possibly owing to a read error. In DNA form, the CDR3 reads TGTGCTAGCAGTCCCTCAGGGGGCAGAGAGACCCAGTACTTC. Translation: CASSPSGGRETQYF. The chain recombines TRBV7-7 with TRBJ2-5, with 8 bases matching TRBD1. The CDR3 is 14 amino acids. Per germline, CDR1 SSHAT and CDR2 FNYEAQ (reference sequence).

The chain uses TRBV24-1 and TRBJ2-1, with 9 bases aligning to TRBD1. The germline V gene encodes CDR1 KGHDR and CDR2 SFDVKD. The CDR3 runs 15 residues. Trimming cost V 7 bases and J 3 bases; bases outside gene matches: 6. The CDR3 DNA reads TGTGCCACCAGCTTGGACAGGGGAGGCTACAATGAGCAGTTCTTC. Translated: CATSLDRGGYNEQFF.

The chain uses TRBV9 and TRBJ2-5; 11 nucleotides line up with TRBD2. This CDR3 is built from 16 residues. The ends lost 3 bases at V and 0 bases at J; junction bases unmatched: 4. CDR1 SGDLS and CDR2 YYNGEE come from the germline V gene. The CDR3 region has the DNA TGTGCCAGCAGCGAATCTAGCGGGGGGTACCAAGAGACCCAGTACTTC. Amino acids: CASSESSGGYQETQYF.

The CDR3 is CASSYQTGAGYPYEQYF. The CDR3 DNA follows: TGTGCCAGCAGTTACCAGACAGGGGCAGGTTACCCCTACGAGCAGTACTTC. The gene calls are TRBV27 and TRBJ2-7; 8 bases map to TRBD1. CDR1 and CDR2 from the germline V gene are MNHEY and SMNVEV (reference sequence). Trimming took 4 bases from V and 2 from J; bases not matched to a gene: 13. The CDR3 length is 17 residues.

This chain joins TRBV30 and TRBJ2-1; 7 bases match TRBD1. The trim removed 2 bases at V and 0 bases at J, leaving 7 bases unmatched. The CDR3 runs 16 residues. Germline assignment: CDR1 GTSNPN and CDR2 SVGIG (reference sequence). DNA of the CDR3: TGTGCCTGGAGTACGAGGGGGCTCAGCTCCTACAATGAGCAGTTCTTC. It specifies CAWSTRGLSSYNEQFF.

V gene TRBV5-1 combines with J gene TRBJ1-4, with TRBD1 as a possible D gene (6 bases). From germline, CDR1 is SGHRS and CDR2 YFSETQ. Trimming took 2 bases from V and 5 from J, leaving 16 bases between them. The CDR3 spans 16 residues. This CDR3 reads CASSFEGGLGNEKLFF. The CDR3 bases are TGCGCCAGCAGCTTTGAGGGGGGGCTAGGAAATGAAAAACTGTTTTTT.

CDR3 loop: CAGAGQLNQPQHF. The CDR3 DNA reads TGTGCCGGGGCGGGGCAGTTAAATCAGCCCCAGCATTTT. The rearrangement joins TRBV2 to TRBJ1-5; tentative D call: TRBD1 (5 bases). Trimming stripped 11 bases from V and 4 bases from J, with 15 bases between. The CDR3 extends over 13 amino acids. Germline V gene lookup returns CDR1 SNHLY and CDR2 FYNNEI.

This chain uses TRBV30 with TRBJ1-5; possible D gene TRBD1, 5 bases. CDR1 and CDR2 (germline): GTSNPN, SVGIG (reference sequence). This CDR3 comprises 14 residues. V gave up 2 bases and J gave up 5 bases, with 13 bases separating them. This chain's CDR3 is CAWSSRGGYQPQHF. DNA of the CDR3: TGTGCCTGGAGTTCGCGGGGGGGGTATCAGCCCCAGCATTTT.

The V gene is TRBV2, the J gene TRBJ1-1; D gene uncertain. Trimming shortened V by 4 bases and J by 1 base, and 7 bases separated the two germline ends. Per germline, CDR1 SNHLY and CDR2 FYNNEI. The CDR3 sequence is 13 residues long. CDR3 sequence reads: CASSGNGNTEAFF. CDR3 in DNA: TGTGCCAGCAGTGGTAACGGGAACACTGAAGCTTTCTTT.

This chain connects TRBV5-4 to TRBJ2-2; maybe TRBD2 (6 bases). Germline V CDR1 and CDR2: SGHNT, YYREEE (reference sequence). Trimming cost V 4 bases and J 6 bases, with 16 bases left between them. The CDR3 loop spans 15 amino acids. CDR3 DNA sequence: TGTGCCAGCAGCAATCCGACGGGACTCTCCGGGGAGCTGTTTTTT. Its translation is CASSNPTGLSGELFF.

This clone appeared once. The CDR3: CATSDSRTSRVGETQYF. CDR3 DNA: TGTGCCACCAGTGATTCGCGGACTAGCCGGGTGGGAGAGACCCAGTACTTC. V is TRBV24-1 and J is TRBJ2-5; 8 bases line up with TRBD2. The ends lost 2 bases at V and 4 bases at J; junction bases unmatched: 11. Germline lookup yields CDR1 KGHDR and CDR2 SFDVKD. CDR3 length: 17 amino acids.

The gene calls are TRBV4-3 and TRBJ2-3; 9 nucleotides agree with TRBD2. The CDR3 has 15 residues. J lost 5 bases, V lost 2 bases, and 5 bases had no gene match. Germline V gives CDR1 LGHNA, CDR2 YSLEER. In nucleotides, the CDR3 is TGCGCCAGCAGCCAATTAGCGGGGGCCCTAGATACGCAGTATTTT. It specifies CASSQLAGALDTQYF.

In its sample, this clone was seen a few times. V and J are TRBV24-1 and TRBJ2-7, with no clear D. The CDR3 is made up of 13 amino acids. V lost 3 bases and J 2 bases, leaving 7 bases between the germline ends. The V gene's germline CDR1 is KGHDR and CDR2 SFDVKD. CDR3 residues: CATSDGNAYEQYF. The CDR3 DNA reads TGTGCCACCAGTGATGGCAACGCCTACGAGCAGTACTTC.

The chain is built from TRBV2 and TRBJ2-7; D is unresolved. This CDR3 is built from 11 residues. Germline V gene lookup returns CDR1 SNHLY and CDR2 FYNNEI. V dropped 2 bases and J dropped 7 bases, with 6 bases sitting between them. CDR3 in amino acids: CASSELEEQYF. The DNA of the CDR3 is TGTGCCAGCAGTGAACTGGAGGAGCAGTACTTC.

J is TRBJ2-7 and V is TRBV7-9; TRBD2 is a possible D gene (7 bases). This CDR3 contains 15 residues. Trimming took off 0 bases at V and 7 bases at J, with 16 bases between the two ends. Germline CDR1 and CDR2: SEHNR and FQNEAQ (reference sequence). The CDR3 here is CASSLAGGGVSEQYF. The CDR3 DNA sequence: TGTGCCAGCAGCTTAGCGGGAGGGGGAGTGTCGGAGCAGTACTTC.

The V call is TRBV28, the J call TRBJ1-4; D is possibly TRBD1 (5 bases). CDR1 and CDR2 from the germline V gene are MDHEN and SYDVKM. V lost 3 bases to trimming and J lost 0 bases, with 8 bases between them. The CDR3 is 15 residues long. The CDR3 DNA reads TGTGCCAGCAGTTTGAGACAGTCAACTAATGAAAAACTGTTTTTT. Translated: CASSLRQSTNEKLFF.

The chain links TRBV30 to TRBJ2-7; D call uncertain. The length of the CDR3 is 11 residues. Trimming removed 5 bases from V and 3 bases from J, with 8 bases in between. In germline, CDR1 is GTSNPN, CDR2 SVGIG (reference sequence). The CDR3 protein is CAWETGYEQYF. In nucleotides, the CDR3 is TGTGCCTGGGAGACGGGCTACGAGCAGTACTTC.

V and J are TRBV5-5 and TRBJ2-3; 10 nucleotides match TRBD1. The CDR3 covers 16 residues. CDR1 is SGHKS and CDR2 is YYEKEE in the germline V gene (reference sequence). V lost 0 bases to trimming and J lost 1 base; unmatched junction nucleotides: 2. CDR3 residues: CASSLGGTGGTDTQYF. CDR3 coding DNA: TGTGCCAGCAGCTTGGGGGGGACAGGGGGCACAGATACGCAGTATTTT.